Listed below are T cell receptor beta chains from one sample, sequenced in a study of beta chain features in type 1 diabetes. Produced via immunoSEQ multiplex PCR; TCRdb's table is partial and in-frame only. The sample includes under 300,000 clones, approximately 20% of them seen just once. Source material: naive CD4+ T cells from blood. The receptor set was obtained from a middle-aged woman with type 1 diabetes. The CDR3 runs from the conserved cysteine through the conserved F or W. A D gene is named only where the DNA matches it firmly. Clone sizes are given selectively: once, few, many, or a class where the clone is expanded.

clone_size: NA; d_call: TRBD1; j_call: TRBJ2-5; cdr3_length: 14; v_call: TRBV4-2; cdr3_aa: CASSLTGVSETQYF; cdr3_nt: TGTGCCAGCAGCCTTACAGGGGTTTCGGAGACCCAGTACTTC
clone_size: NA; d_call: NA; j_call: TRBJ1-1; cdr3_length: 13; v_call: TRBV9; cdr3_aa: CASSVSPDTEAFF; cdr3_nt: TGTGCCAGCAGCGTTTCGCCGGACACTGAAGCTTTCTTT
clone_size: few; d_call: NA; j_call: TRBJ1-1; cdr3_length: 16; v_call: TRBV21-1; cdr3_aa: CASTQRHRELYSGAFF; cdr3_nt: TGTGCCAGCACCCAAAGACACAGGGAACTGTATAGTGGAGCTTTCTTT
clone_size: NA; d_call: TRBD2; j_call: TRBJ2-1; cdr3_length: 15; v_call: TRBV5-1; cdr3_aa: CASSLLAGGYNEQFF; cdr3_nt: TGCGCCAGCAGCCTGTTAGCGGGAGGCTACAATGAGCAGTTCTTC
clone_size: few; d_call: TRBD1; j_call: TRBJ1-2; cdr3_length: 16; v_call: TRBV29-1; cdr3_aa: CSVEEKQGARVDGYTF; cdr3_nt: TGCAGCGTTGAAGAGAAACAGGGGGCGAGAGTAGATGGCTACACCTTC
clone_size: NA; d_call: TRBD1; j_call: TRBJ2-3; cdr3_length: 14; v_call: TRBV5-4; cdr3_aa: CASIRDRGTDTQYF; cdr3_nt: TGTGCCAGCATACGGGACAGGGGCACAGATACGCAGTATTTT
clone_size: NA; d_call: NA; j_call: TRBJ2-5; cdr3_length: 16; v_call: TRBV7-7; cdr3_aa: CASSLGVGGAQETQYF; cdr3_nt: TGTGCTAGCAGCTTAGGTGTCGGTGGAGCCCAAGAGACCCAGTACTTC
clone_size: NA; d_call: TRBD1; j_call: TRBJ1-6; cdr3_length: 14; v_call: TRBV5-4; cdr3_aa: CASSLDRGNSPLHF; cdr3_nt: TGTGCCAGCAGCTTGGACAGGGGTAATTCACCCCTCCACTTT
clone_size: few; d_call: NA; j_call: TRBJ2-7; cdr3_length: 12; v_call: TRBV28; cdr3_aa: CASSSNRDEQYF; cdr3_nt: TGTGCCAGCAGTTCAAACAGGGACGAGCAGTACTTC
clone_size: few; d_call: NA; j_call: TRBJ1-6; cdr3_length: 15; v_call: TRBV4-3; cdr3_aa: CASSQERTGTSPLHF; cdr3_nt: TGCGCCAGCAGCCAAGAGAGAACAGGCACATCACCCCTCCACTTT
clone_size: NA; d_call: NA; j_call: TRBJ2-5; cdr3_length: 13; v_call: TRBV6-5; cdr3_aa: CASRGQPQETQYF; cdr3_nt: TGTGCCAGCAGGGGCCAGCCCCAAGAGACCCAGTACTTC
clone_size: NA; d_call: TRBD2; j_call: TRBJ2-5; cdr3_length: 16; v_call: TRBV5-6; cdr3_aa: CASSFRGLAGEETQYF; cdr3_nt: TGTGCCAGCAGCTTTAGGGGACTAGCGGGGGAAGAGACCCAGTACTTC
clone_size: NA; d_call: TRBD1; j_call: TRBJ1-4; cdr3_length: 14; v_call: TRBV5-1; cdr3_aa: CASSLRDSNEKLFF; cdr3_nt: TGCGCCAGCAGCTTGAGGGACAGTAATGAAAAACTGTTTTTT
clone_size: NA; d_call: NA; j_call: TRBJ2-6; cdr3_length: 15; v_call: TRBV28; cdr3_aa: CASSLIGSGANVLTF; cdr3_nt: TGTGCCAGCAGTTTAATTGGCTCCGGGGCCAACGTCCTGACTTTC
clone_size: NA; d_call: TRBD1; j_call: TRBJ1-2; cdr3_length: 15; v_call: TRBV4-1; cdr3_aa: CASSQQDRVAYGYTF; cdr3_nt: TGCGCCAGCAGCCAACAAGACAGGGTCGCCTATGGCTACACCTTC
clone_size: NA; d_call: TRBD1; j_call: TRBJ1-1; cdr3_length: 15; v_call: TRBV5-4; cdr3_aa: CASSTGQALNTEAFF; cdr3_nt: TGTGCCAGCAGCACCGGACAGGCCTTGAACACTGAAGCTTTCTTT
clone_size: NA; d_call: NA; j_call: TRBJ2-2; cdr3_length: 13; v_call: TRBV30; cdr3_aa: CAWSDRGRGELFF; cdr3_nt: TGTGCCTGGAGCGATAGGGGTAGGGGGGAGCTGTTTTTT
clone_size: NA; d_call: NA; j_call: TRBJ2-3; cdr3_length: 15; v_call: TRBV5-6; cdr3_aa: CASSFGGGRQDTQYF; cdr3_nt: TGTGCCAGCAGCTTCGGCGGGGGCCGACAAGATACGCAGTATTTT
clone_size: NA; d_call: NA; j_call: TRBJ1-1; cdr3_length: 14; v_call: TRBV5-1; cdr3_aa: CASSRGWAAGEAFF; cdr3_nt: TGCGCCAGCAGCAGGGGATGGGCGGCAGGTGAAGCTTTCTTT